This T cell receptor (beta chain) emerged from a study of radiation and T cells in renal cell carcinoma. TCRdb's table, derived via immunoSEQ multiplex PCR, lists solely in-frame clones and lacks some. The sample carries just under 80,000 clones, approximately 86% recorded once. The V gene lost 0 bases and the J gene lost 7 bases, with 12 bases spanning the gap. The CDR3 length is 14 residues. Germline lookup yields CDR1 LGHNA and CDR2 YSLEER. The time point was: blood 2 weeks post-SBRT. Indicated treatment: 15 Gy SBRT to primary tumor, nephrectomy 4 weeks later. Sequencing was performed on blood, taken from a patient whose treatment included radiotherapy and nephrectomy. The rearrangement links TRBV4-3 to TRBJ1-2; a weak D match, TRBD1 (6 bases). This TCR derives from a woman aged 50 to 60 with renal cell carcinoma. Here the CDR3 DNA reads TGCGCCAGCAGCCAAGAAAGGGGGTTGGTTGGCTACACCTTC. Translation gives CASSQERGLVGYTF.